This TCR beta chain was obtained from a study of blood T cell repertoires in COVID-19. TCRdb's table, derived via immunoSEQ multiplex PCR, lists solely in-frame clones and lacks some. The sample consists of hundreds of thousands of clones, roughly 91% of them appearing once. Participants spanned ages about 18 to 90 years and resided in fewer than 30 US areas. Germline CDR1 is SGHRS and CDR2 is YFSETQ. The CDR3 has 16 residues. V shed 4 bases and J 6 bases; nucleotides not matched to a gene: 11. This sequence was found in a woman aged 25 to 45 who had recovered from COVID-19. The J gene is TRBJ1-2, the V gene TRBV5-1; 11 nucleotides match TRBD1. Input material: PBMCs or T cells enriched from blood (not recorded which). The CDR3 nucleotides read TGCGCCAGCAGCAAGGACAGGGGGCGATTCGGTAATGGCTACACCTTC. The encoded protein is CASSKDRGRFGNGYTF.